A single sample gave rise to the 21 T cell receptor beta chains below, sequenced in a study of blood T cell repertoires in COVID-19. The repertoire was sequenced with immunoSEQ multiplex PCR; TCRdb's copy has only in-frame clones and lacks some. The data contain some 180,000 clones, more than 65% of them seen just once; the ten biggest clones take up about a tenth. Sequencing was performed on peripheral blood. The receptors shown here come from a man in his 70s with active or convalescent COVID-19.

This clone was seen once. The chain combines TRBV14 with TRBJ1-6; the D is unclear. V lost 3 bases, J lost 0 bases, and 6 bases lay in between. Germline values: CDR1 SGHDN, CDR2 FVKESK. The CDR3 contains 15 residues. The CDR3 sequence is CASSHPSSYNSPLHF. The DNA for the CDR3 is TGTGCCAGCAGCCATCCGAGCTCCTATAATTCACCCCTCCACTTT.

J is TRBJ2-5 and V is TRBV25-1; D is perhaps TRBD1 (5 bases). Trimming took 10 bases from V and 5 from J, leaving 14 bases between them. Germline CDR1 and CDR2: MGHDK and SYGVNS. The CDR3 is 12 amino acids. The DNA of the CDR3 is TGTGCCACCTCGACAGATTTGGAGACCCAGTACTTC. It yields the protein CATSTDLETQYF.

The CDR3 coding sequence is TGCGCCAGCAGCGCCGGGACAGGGGGAAACGAGCAGTACTTC. Its translation: CASSAGTGGNEQYF. This sequence joins TRBV5-1 and TRBJ2-7, with TRBD1 identical over 11 bases. V shed 4 bases and J 5 bases; nucleotides not matched to a gene: 5. Germline lookup yields CDR1 SGHRS and CDR2 YFSETQ. The CDR3 length is 14 residues.

This clone was picked up one time. The chain joins TRBV7-2 to TRBJ1-4, with D possibly matching TRBD1 (5 bases). CDR1 and CDR2 (germline): SGHTA, FQGNSA. CDR3 length equals 15 residues. With 1 base removed from V and 4 bases from J, the gap between germline ends came to 10 bases. The CDR3 sequence: CASSLGGHDNEKLFF. In DNA, the CDR3 is TGTGCCAGCAGCTTAGGGGGCCACGATAATGAAAAACTGTTTTTT. The complete variable domain, with remaining parts taken from reference TRBV7-2 and TRBJ1-4, reads GAGVSQSPSNKVTEKGKDVELRCDPISGHTALYWYRQSLGQGLEFLIYFQGNSAPDKSGLPSDRFSAERTGGSVSTLTIQRTQQEDSAVYLCASSLGGHDNEKLFFGSGTQLSVL.

V usage is TRBV7-3 and J usage is TRBJ2-6, with 8 bases matching TRBD1. CDR3 length: 13 residues. Germline values: CDR1 SGHTA, CDR2 FQGTGA. The V gene end was trimmed by 4 bases and the J gene end by 9 bases; junction bases not matched to a gene: 2. The CDR3 loop is CASSSGTGNVLTF. CDR3 nucleotide sequence: TGTGCCAGCAGCTCCGGGACAGGCAACGTCCTGACTTTC. The complete variable domain, with remaining parts taken from reference TRBV7-3 and TRBJ2-6, reads GAGVSQTPSNKVTEKGKYVELRCDPISGHTALYWYRQSLGQGPEFLIYFQGTGAADDSGLPNDRFFAVRPEGSVSTLKIQRTERGDSAVYLCASSSGTGNVLTFGAGSRLTVL.

The chain uses TRBV6-2 or TRBV6-3 and TRBJ1-2; D uncertain. Germline V gene sequence: CDR1 MNHEY, CDR2 SVGEGT. This CDR3 has 13 amino acids. V lost 6 bases, J lost 4 bases, and 12 bases lay in between. The CDR3 region is CASSMPVSYGYTF. In DNA, the CDR3 is TGTGCCAGCAGCATGCCGGTCTCCTATGGCTACACCTTC.

This clone was picked up one time. The chain employs TRBV9 and TRBJ2-1; 12 bases align to TRBD2. The V gene's germline CDR1 is SGDLS and CDR2 YYNGEE. The CDR3 runs 18 residues. Germline trimming cut 4 bases from V and 8 bases from J; bases unmatched to any gene: 16. The CDR3 coding sequence is TGTGCCAGCAGCCCCGGGACTAGCGGGTCCTTTCCCTTACATGAGCAGTTCTTC. Protein: CASSPGTSGSFPLHEQFF.

This chain connects TRBV5-1 to TRBJ2-3; 15 nucleotides align to TRBD2. Per the germline V gene, CDR1 is SGHRS and CDR2 is YFSETQ. V lost 4 bases, J lost 3 bases, and 6 bases stayed unmatched. The CDR3 length is 17 residues. The CDR3, as DNA: TGCGCCAGCAGCCCCCTCGGGACTAGCGGGGGGACAGATACGCAGTATTTT. Protein: CASSPLGTSGGTDTQYF.

The chain combines TRBV6-5 with TRBJ2-7; possibly TRBD2 for D (5 bases). This CDR3 comprises 13 residues. CDR1 and CDR2 (germline): MNHEY, SVGAGI. The V end lost 5 bases, the J end lost 7 bases, and 15 bases lay between the germline ends. The CDR3 nucleotides are TGTGCCAGCAGTAGGACCCGGCGGGCTGAGCAGTACTTC. Its translation: CASSRTRRAEQYF.

The chain employs TRBV6-5 and TRBJ1-1; tentative D call: TRBD1 (6 bases). The CDR3 has 13 amino acids. V was pared by 5 bases and J by 1 base, with 8 bases between. CDR1 and CDR2 from the germline V gene are MNHEY and SVGAGI. CDR3 nucleotide sequence: TGTGCCAGCAGTAAACAGGGGAACACTGAAGCTTTCTTT. Translating it yields CASSKQGNTEAFF.

The chain is built from TRBV29-1 and TRBJ1-1, with D unclear. Per germline, CDR1 SQVTM and CDR2 ANQGSEA. Trimming stripped 6 bases from V and 3 bases from J, with 11 bases between. The CDR3 is made up of 12 amino acids. The CDR3 DNA is TGCAGCGTGGCCCCGGGATACACTGAAGCTTTCTTT. Translated, it gives CSVAPGYTEAFF.

This chain connects TRBV24-1 to TRBJ1-2, with 9 bases lining up with TRBD1. This CDR3 spans 14 amino acids. Germline CDR1 is KGHDR and CDR2 is SFDVKD. Trimming took 6 bases from V and 8 from J; bases not matched to a gene: 9. CDR3 DNA: TGTGCCACCAGTTTCTCGGGACAGGGAACGGGCTACACCTTC. Translated, it gives CATSFSGQGTGYTF.

The V gene is TRBV7-8, the J gene TRBJ1-1; no clear D. This CDR3 is built from 14 residues. Germline V gives CDR1 SGHVS, CDR2 FQNEAQ. V lost 3 bases, J lost 1 base, and 9 bases lay in between. CDR3 region: CASSFGEANTEAFF. The CDR3 bases are TGTGCCAGCAGCTTCGGTGAGGCGAACACTGAAGCTTTCTTT.

This chain connects TRBV6-2 or TRBV6-3 to TRBJ1-2; D unclear. Trimming removed 2 bases from V and 7 bases from J, with 20 bases in between. Germline assignment: CDR1 MNHEY and CDR2 SVGEGT. This CDR3 region has 16 residues. The CDR3 region is CASSYGFRVSVGGYTF. CDR3 in DNA: TGTGCCAGCAGTTACGGTTTCCGGGTGTCGGTCGGTGGCTACACCTTC.

This chain uses TRBV6-5 with TRBJ1-1, with 7 bases aligning to TRBD1. The ends lost 0 bases at V and 5 bases at J; junction bases unmatched: 6. In germline, CDR1 is MNHEY, CDR2 SVGAGI. CDR3 length: 15 amino acids. CDR3 protein: CASSYSETGRTEAFF. As DNA, the CDR3 is TGTGCCAGCAGTTACTCGGAGACAGGGCGTACTGAAGCTTTCTTT.

The gene calls are TRBV19 and TRBJ1-2; maybe TRBD1 (5 bases). This CDR3 contains 14 residues. CDR1 and CDR2 (germline): LNHDA, SQIVND (reference sequence). Trimming cost V 4 bases and J 4 bases, with 13 bases left between them. This chain's CDR3 is CASSTVPGGYGYTF. In nucleotides, the CDR3 is TGTGCCAGTAGTACAGTACCGGGGGGCTATGGCTACACCTTC. The complete variable domain, with remaining parts taken from reference TRBV19 and TRBJ1-2, reads DGGITQSPKYLFRKEGQNVTLSCEQNLNHDAMYWYRQDPGQGLRLIYYSQIVNDFQKGDIAEGYSVSREKKESFPLTVTSAQKNPTAFYLCASSTVPGGYGYTFGSGTRLTVV.

This sequence joins TRBV11-2 and TRBJ1-1; 9 bases map to TRBD1. This CDR3 spans 15 amino acids. V was clipped by 6 bases and J by 5 bases; unmatched bases: 10. CDR1 and CDR2 from the germline V gene are SGHAT and FQNNGV. CDR3 nucleotides: TGTGCCAGCAGTCTGAGGGGGACAGGGCAGACTGAAGCTTTCTTT. This sequence encodes CASSLRGTGQTEAFF.

The rearrangement links TRBV29-1 to TRBJ2-3; D is possibly TRBD1 (5 bases). CDR1 is SQVTM, CDR2 ANQGSEA, per germline. This CDR3 spans 14 amino acids. Between the trimmed V and J ends, which lost 6 bases and 0 bases, there was a span of 13 bases. The DNA for the CDR3 is TGCAGCGTCGCAGGCAGGGCCAGCACAGATACGCAGTATTTT. Residues: CSVAGRASTDTQYF.

This clone was counted between two and nine times. In the same sample, other DNA sequences code for this CDR3. The CDR3 bases are TGTGCCACCAGCAGGGGGACAGGGGCTATCTCTGGAAACACCATATATTTT. Translated: CATSRGTGAISGNTIYF. The chain uses TRBV15 and TRBJ1-3, with 10 bases that match TRBD1. V lost 3 bases, J lost 0 bases, and 5 bases stayed unmatched. The CDR3 extends over 17 amino acids. The germline gives CDR1 LNHNV, CDR2 YYDKDF (reference sequence).

The V and J genes are TRBV9 and TRBJ1-2; maybe TRBD1 (5 bases). V lost 4 bases and J 4 bases, leaving 17 bases between the germline ends. This CDR3 region has 15 residues. Germline V CDR1 and CDR2: SGDLS, YYNGEE. CDR3 in amino acids: CASSQNDGGSYGYTF. The DNA of the CDR3 is TGTGCCAGCAGCCAGAATGATGGGGGGAGCTATGGCTACACCTTC.

This sequence joins TRBV11-1 and TRBJ2-5; 9 positions match TRBD1. Trimming took 5 bases from V and 5 from J; bases not matched to a gene: 6. Germline V gene data show CDR1 as SGHAT and CDR2 as FQDESV (reference sequence). The CDR3 covers 14 residues. The chain's CDR3 is CASSPGTGYETQYF. DNA of the CDR3: TGTGCCAGCAGCCCCGGGACAGGGTACGAGACCCAGTACTTC.